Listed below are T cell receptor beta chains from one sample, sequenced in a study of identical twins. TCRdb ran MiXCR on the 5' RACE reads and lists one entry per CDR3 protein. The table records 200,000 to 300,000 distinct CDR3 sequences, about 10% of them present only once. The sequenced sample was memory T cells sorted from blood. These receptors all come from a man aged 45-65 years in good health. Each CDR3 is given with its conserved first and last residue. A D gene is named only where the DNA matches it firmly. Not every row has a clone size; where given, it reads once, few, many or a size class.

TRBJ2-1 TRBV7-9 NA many CASSLAGLGSYNEQFF TGTGCCAGCAGCTTAGCGGGGTTGGGCTCCTACAATGAGCAGTTCTTC
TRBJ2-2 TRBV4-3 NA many CASSQDPTGGGGELFF TGCGCCAGCAGCCAAGATCCTACAGGAGGAGGCGGGGAGCTGTTTTTT
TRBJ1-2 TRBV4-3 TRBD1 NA CASSQVRQGAHGYTF TGCGCCAGCAGCCAAGTTCGACAGGGGGCGCATGGCTACACCTTC
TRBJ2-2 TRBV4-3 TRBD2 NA CASSLGLAGDTGELFF TGCGCCAGCAGCCTAGGACTAGCGGGGGACACCGGGGAGCTGTTTTTT
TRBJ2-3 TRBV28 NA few CASRPGAPDTQYF TGTGCCAGCAGACCCGGAGCCCCCGATACGCAGTATTTT
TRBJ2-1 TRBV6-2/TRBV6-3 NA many CASSYRWESYNEQFF TGTGCCAGCAGTTATAGGTGGGAGTCCTACAATGAGCAGTTCTTC
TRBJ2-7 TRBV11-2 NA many CASNPADYSSYEQYF TGTGCCAGCAATCCGGCAGACTATAGCTCCTACGAGCAGTACTTC
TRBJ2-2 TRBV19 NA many CASRLWTLPSLLPTGELFF TGTGCCAGTAGGTTGTGGACGTTGCCATCCTTGTTACCCACCGGGGAGCTGTTTTTT
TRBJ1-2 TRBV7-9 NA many CASSPTQDTFYGYTF TGTGCCAGCAGCCCGACCCAGGACACCTTCTATGGCTACACCTTC
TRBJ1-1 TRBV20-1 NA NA CSARDSRPGMNTEAFF TGCAGTGCTAGAGATTCCCGGCCAGGGATGAACACTGAAGCTTTCTTT
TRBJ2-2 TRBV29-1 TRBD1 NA CSVDPQGIGELFF TGCAGCGTTGACCCACAGGGGATCGGGGAGCTGTTTTTT
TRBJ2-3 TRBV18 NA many CASSELDTTAGYTQYF TGTGCCAGCTCAGAATTAGATACTACGGCGGGATATACGCAGTATTTT
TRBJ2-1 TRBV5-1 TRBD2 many CASSLVSGSNHNEQFF TGCGCCAGCAGCTTGGTTAGCGGGAGTAACCACAATGAGCAGTTCTTC
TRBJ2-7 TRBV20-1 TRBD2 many CSARVPGAGDEQYF TGCAGTGCTAGGGTCCCTGGGGCGGGGGACGAGCAGTACTTC
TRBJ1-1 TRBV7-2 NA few CASSLSWNTEAFF TGTGCCAGCAGCTTATCTTGGAACACTGAAGCTTTCTTT
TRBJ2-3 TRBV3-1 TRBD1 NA CASSQRQGKNTDTQYF TGTGCCAGCAGCCAGCGACAGGGGAAGAACACAGATACGCAGTATTTT
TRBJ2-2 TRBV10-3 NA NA CAISARQPNTGELFF TGTGCCATCAGCGCACGACAGCCGAACACCGGGGAGCTGTTTTTT
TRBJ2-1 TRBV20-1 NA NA CSAKGPGTNEQFF TGCAGTGCCAAAGGGCCCGGGACAAATGAGCAGTTCTTC
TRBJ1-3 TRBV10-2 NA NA CASGQNPFSGNTIYF TGCGCCAGCGGACAGAACCCTTTCTCTGGAAACACCATATATTTT
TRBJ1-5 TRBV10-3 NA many CAISELGTQNQPQHF TGTGCCATCAGTGAGCTGGGGACACAGAATCAGCCCCAGCATTTT
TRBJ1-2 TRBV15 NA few CATSREQTNYGYTF TGTGCCACCAGCAGAGAACAAACTAACTATGGCTACACCTTC
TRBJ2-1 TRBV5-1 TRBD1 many CASSLQGALHNEQFF TGCGCCAGCAGTCTACAGGGGGCTTTACACAATGAGCAGTTCTTC
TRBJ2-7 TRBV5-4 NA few CASSLRPQISEYRTSYEQYF TGTGCCAGCAGCTTGAGACCCCAAATCTCAGAGTACAGAACGTCCTACGAGCAGTACTTC
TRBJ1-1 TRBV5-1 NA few CASSSSGGNTEAFF TGCGCCAGCAGCAGCTCGGGAGGGAACACTGAAGCTTTCTTT
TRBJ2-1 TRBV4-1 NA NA CASSETGTVNNEQFF TGCGCCAGCAGTGAAACCGGGACTGTGAACAATGAGCAGTTCTTC
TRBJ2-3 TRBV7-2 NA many CASSLSRYTDTQYF TGTGCCAGCAGCTTAAGCCGATACACAGATACGCAGTATTTT
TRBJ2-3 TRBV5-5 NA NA CASSLDVGRGTSTDTQYF TGTGCCAGCAGCTTGGATGTTGGTAGAGGGACTAGCACAGATACGCAGTATTTT
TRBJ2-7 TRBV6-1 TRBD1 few CASSMGQGVYEQYF TGTGCCAGCAGTATGGGACAGGGGGTCTACGAGCAGTACTTC
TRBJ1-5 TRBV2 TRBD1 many CASKNRGGLQPQHF TGTGCCAGCAAAAACAGGGGAGGGCTTCAGCCCCAGCATTTT
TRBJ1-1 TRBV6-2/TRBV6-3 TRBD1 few CASSYGRGPDNTEAFF TGTGCCAGCAGTTACGGGAGGGGGCCCGATAACACTGAAGCTTTCTTT
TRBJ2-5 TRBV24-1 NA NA CATSDLYSPLYF TGTGCCACCAGTGATCTCTACAGCCCCCTATACTTC
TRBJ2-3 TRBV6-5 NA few CASSSDYRVSDTQYF TGTGCCAGCAGTTCCGACTACAGGGTTTCAGATACGCAGTATTTT
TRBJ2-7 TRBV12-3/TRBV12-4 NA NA CASSLVTGRGTTYEQYF TGTGCCAGCAGTTTAGTGACAGGGCGTGGGACTACCTACGAGCAGTACTTC
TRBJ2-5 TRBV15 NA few CATSREDLQETQYF TGTGCCACCAGCAGAGAGGACTTGCAAGAGACCCAGTACTTC
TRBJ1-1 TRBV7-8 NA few CASSLAGRRAFF TGTGCCAGCAGCTTAGCAGGGAGGCGCGCTTTCTTT
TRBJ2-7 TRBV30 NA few CAWSPRDYEQYF TGTGCCTGGAGTCCCCGGGACTACGAGCAGTACTTC
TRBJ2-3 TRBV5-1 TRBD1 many CASSFTGQGRSDTQYF TGCGCCAGCAGCTTTACCGGACAGGGCAGATCAGATACGCAGTATTTT
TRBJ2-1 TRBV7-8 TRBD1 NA CASSSEGAVLNEQFF TGTGCCAGCAGCTCCGAGGGGGCGGTATTGAATGAGCAGTTCTTC
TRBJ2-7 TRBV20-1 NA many CSARGRPGYAYEQYF TGCAGTGCTAGAGGTAGGCCAGGATATGCCTACGAGCAGTACTTC
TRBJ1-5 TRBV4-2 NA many CASSQGTGPGQPQHF TGTGCCAGCAGCCAAGGTACAGGGCCTGGCCAGCCCCAGCATTTT
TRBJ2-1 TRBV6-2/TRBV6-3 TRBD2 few CASSLRLGLQVSGSREQFF TGTGCCAGCAGTTTGAGGCTGGGACTTCAGGTTAGCGGGAGCCGCGAGCAGTTCTTC
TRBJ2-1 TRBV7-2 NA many CASSLAGYTRSYNEQFF TGTGCCAGCAGCTTAGCGGGGTACACGAGGTCCTACAATGAGCAGTTCTTC